The 8 T cell receptor beta chains below come from one sample, sequenced in a study of OX40 agonist ivuxolimab in advanced cancers. Libraries came from the immunoSEQ multiplex PCR assay. Drawn from immuneACCESS, this table holds only the in-frame rearrangements with V and J called that TCRdb kept. Clones are partly lost; checked studies trace under half to an unresolved V gene and leave the rest unexplained. The sample table contains roughly 100,000 clones; only one count was recorded for 80% to 90% of them. The top ten constitute 6.5% to 8.5% of the sample. The source was CD4+ or CD8+ T cells sorted from blood, collected in a trial of the OX40 agonist ivuxolimab. The receptors originated from an adult with an advanced solid tumor such as melanoma, head and neck, liver or kidney cancer.

V and J are TRBV6-5 and TRBJ1-3, with 7 bases fitting TRBD1. The CDR3 length is 15 residues. V lost 0 bases and J lost 4; bases outside the gene matches: 3. Germline assignment: CDR1 MNHEY and CDR2 SVGAGI. CDR3 DNA: TGTGCCAGCAGTTACTCGACGGGACAGGGAAACACCATATATTTT. Protein: CASSYSTGQGNTIYF.

The chain links TRBV9 to TRBJ1-1, with D uncertain. The CDR3 totals 12 residues. The germline V gene has CDR1 SGDLS and CDR2 YYNGEE. V lost 4 bases to trimming and J lost 5 bases, with 9 bases between them. The CDR3 DNA is TGTGCCAGCAGCCCCACGGAGACTGAAGCTTTCTTT. It is translated as CASSPTETEAFF.

The J gene is TRBJ1-6, the V gene TRBV5-1; unclear D gene. Germline CDR1 SGHRS, CDR2 YFSETQ. The length of the CDR3 is 15 residues. Trimming left V 3 bases short and J 7 bases short, with 14 bases between. CDR3 region: CASSWIRQLNSPLHF. The CDR3, as DNA: TGCGCCAGCAGCTGGATTAGGCAGCTAAATTCACCCCTCCACTTT.

The CDR3: CASSATGGDTQYF. CDR3 in DNA: TGTGCCAGCAGTGCCACAGGGGGGGATACGCAGTATTTT. The gene calls are TRBV28 and TRBJ2-3; TRBD1 agrees at 8 bases. CDR1 and CDR2 (germline): MDHEN, SYDVKM. With 5 bases clipped from V and 6 bases from J, the junction kept 4 bases outside the gene matches. CDR3 length: 13 amino acids.

The chain uses TRBV18 and TRBJ2-1; 9 bases fit TRBD2. From germline, CDR1 is KGHSH and CDR2 LQKENI. Unmatched junction bases numbered 5, after V lost 3 bases and J lost 5 bases. The CDR3 consists of 15 residues. The CDR3 DNA reads as TGTGCCAGCTCACCGTCGGCGGGAGGGAACAATGAGCAGTTCTTC. As protein: CASSPSAGGNNEQFF.

The V call is TRBV2, the J call TRBJ2-5; no definite D call. Germline-derived CDR1 and CDR2 are SNHLY and FYNNEI. The V gene lost 8 bases and the J gene lost 5 bases, with 6 bases spanning the gap. The CDR3 loop spans 10 amino acids. The CDR3 bases are TGTGCCAGCCGGGTGGAGACCCAGTACTTC. Translation: CASRVETQYF.

The V gene is TRBV6-6, the J gene TRBJ2-5, with D maybe TRBD1 (6 bases). V dropped 2 bases and J dropped 3 bases, with 10 bases sitting between them. Germline V gene data show CDR1 as MNHNY and CDR2 as SVGAGI (reference sequence). CDR3 length: 14 residues. This chain's CDR3 is CASSYLAGEETQYF. In nucleotides, the CDR3 is TGTGCCAGCAGTTACCTGGCAGGGGAAGAGACCCAGTACTTC.

This chain connects TRBV6-6 to TRBJ2-7, with D possibly matching TRBD2 (5 bases). This CDR3 is 16 amino acids long. V was shortened by 6 bases and J by 5 bases, with 23 bases between the two germline ends. Looked up from germline, CDR1 is MNHNY and CDR2 is SVGAGI (reference sequence). The CDR3 DNA reads TGTGCCAGCAGAAACCCGGGCCGGAGCGGCACCAACGAGCAGTACTTC. Its translation: CASRNPGRSGTNEQYF.